A single sample gave rise to the 29 T cell receptor beta chains below, sequenced in a study of T cells in women clearing cervical HPV infection. The method was immunoSEQ multiplex PCR; TCRdb's version includes in-frame clones alone and lacks a portion of them. The table for this sample gives under 50,000 clones. The sequencing input was blood buffy coat. The receptors here all came from a woman aged 18 to 75 with a cervical HPV16 infection that either progressed to CIN3+ or cleared (not recorded which).

Worth noting for this clone: From the germline J gene comes the end of the CDR3, since the read stops 3 residues before it. The rearrangement links TRBV30 to TRBJ1-5; TRBD1 aligns across 9 bases. CDR1 and CDR2 from the germline V gene are GTSNPN and SVGIG (reference sequence). V gave up 3 bases and J gave up 6 bases; unmatched junction bases: 9. There are 15 residues in the CDR3. The CDR3 sequence is CAWRPGQGEVQPQHF. The sequenced part of the CDR3 DNA is TGTGCCTGGAGGCCGGGACAGGGAGAAGTTCAGCCC.

On this clone itself: The sequenced fragment ends 3 residues before the CDR3 boundary, so the rest is inferred from the germline J gene. The chain recombines TRBV19 with TRBJ1-1; no clear D gene. Trimming took off 7 bases at V and 6 bases at J, with 18 bases between the two ends. The germline gives CDR1 LNHDA, CDR2 SQIVND (reference sequence). CDR3 size: 14 residues. The part of the CDR3 DNA that was read is TGTGCCAGTATGGAATATCACAGAAAGGCTGAA. This translates into CASMEYHRKAE. The full CDR3 is CASMEYHRKAEAFF. The full variable domain, rest sourced from reference TRBV19 and TRBJ1-1, is DGGITQSPKYLFRKEGQNVTLSCEQNLNHDAMYWYRQDPGQGLRLIYYSQIVNDFQKGDIAEGYSVSREKKESFPLTVTSAQKNPTAFYLCASMEYHRKAEAFFGQGTRLTVV.

A note on this clone: The CDR3 end falls 3 residues outside the read, so it is completed with the germline J gene. This chain connects TRBV19 to TRBJ1-3; 7 bases align to TRBD1. CDR1 and CDR2 from the germline V gene are LNHDA and SQIVND (reference sequence). The ends lost 5 bases at V and 1 base at J; junction bases unmatched: 11. The CDR3 extends over 17 amino acids. The part of the CDR3 DNA that was read is TGTGCCAGTAGTGCCCGGGGGTTGACAGGGTCTGGAAACACC. It translates to CASSARGLTGSGNT. The entire CDR3 protein is CASSARGLTGSGNTIYF.

Points on this clone: The CDR3 is cut off 3 residues early in the read; its end comes from the germline J gene. V and J are TRBV4-2 and TRBJ2-3; possibly TRBD1 for D (6 bases). This CDR3 is built from 16 residues. Per the germline V gene, CDR1 is LGHNA and CDR2 is YNFKEQ. With 0 bases removed from V and 8 bases from J, the gap between germline ends came to 18 bases. The CDR3 region is CASSQDGDTEHGTQYF. Partial CDR3 DNA: TGTGCCAGCAGCCAAGATGGGGACACCGAACACGGTACG.

About this clone: The CDR3 goes on 3 residues after the read ends, and that part is filled in from the germline J gene. The chain recombines TRBV13 with TRBJ2-3, with TRBD2 identical over 10 bases. V was clipped by 4 bases and J by 2 bases; unmatched bases: 3. The CDR3 is 15 residues long. Per germline, CDR1 PRHDT and CDR2 FYEKMQ (reference sequence). The CDR3 DNA, read in part, is TGTGCCAGCAGCTACGGACTAGCGGACACAGATACG. This codes for CASSYGLADTDT. The entire CDR3 protein is CASSYGLADTDTQYF.

The sequenced CDR3 bases are TGCAGCGTTGGAGATTGGCCCGTACCTTCTGGGACC. It codes for CSVGDWPVPSGT. In full, the CDR3 reads CSVGDWPVPSGTQYF. This rearrangement joins TRBV29-1 to TRBJ2-5; D remains unclear. The CDR3 goes on 3 residues after the read ends, and that part is filled in from the germline J gene. V dropped 4 bases and J dropped 7 bases, with 22 bases sitting between them. The CDR3 spans 15 residues. Germline loops: CDR1 SQVTM, CDR2 ANQGSEA.

CDR3 protein: CASSEDWGVRNTQYF. The covered CDR3 bases are TGCGCCAGCAGCGAAGACTGGGGGGTGCGAAATACG. This sequence joins TRBV10-1 and TRBJ2-3; a weak D match, TRBD2 (6 bases). With the read ending 3 residues before the CDR3 end, the germline J gene is used to fill in that end. This CDR3 comprises 15 residues. V gave up 6 bases and J gave up 7 bases, with 20 bases separating them. Germline assignment: CDR1 WNHNN and CDR2 SYGVQD (reference sequence).

Comment on this clone: With the read ending 3 residues before the CDR3 end, the germline J gene is used to fill in that end. The chain carries TRBV5-1 and TRBJ2-7, with a weak D call TRBD2 (7 bases). Germline CDR1 reads SGHRS; CDR2 reads YFSETQ. The CDR3 sequence is 18 residues long. Trimming removed 0 bases at V and 4 bases at J, with 23 bases between. Incomplete CDR3 DNA: TGCGCCAGCAGCTTGGGCCCCTCTGGGGGCGGGGGACCTTACGAG. It encodes CASSLGPSGGGGPYE. The whole CDR3 region reads CASSLGPSGGGGPYEQYF.

To note about this clone: The read falls 3 residues short of the CDR3 end, and the missing part is taken from the germline J gene. The chain joins TRBV5-6 to TRBJ1-3; 8 positions match TRBD1. Losses at the gene ends were 4 bases for V and 4 bases for J; bases not matched to a gene: 4. The CDR3 is 14 amino acids. Germline assignment: CDR1 SGHDT and CDR2 YYEEEE. The DNA read from the CDR3 is TGTGCCAGCAGCCCAGGGACAGGAGGAAACACC. Translation: CASSPGTGGNT. The full CDR3 sequence reads CASSPGTGGNTIYF.

About this clone: The read gets to within 3 residues of the CDR3 end, and the germline J gene fills in the rest. This chain links TRBV12-3 or TRBV12-4 with TRBJ1-2; the match to TRBD1 covers 9 bases. The CDR3 runs 14 residues. Germline trimming cut 6 bases from V and 2 bases from J; bases unmatched to any gene: 4. CDR3 DNA, as far as it was read: TGTGCCAGCAGCCGGGGACAGGGAAACTATGGC. This sequence encodes CASSRGQGNYG. The CDR3 as a whole reads CASSRGQGNYGYTF.

Comment on this clone: The read finishes 3 residues shy of the CDR3 end, and the germline J gene is used to complete it. This sequence joins TRBV10-1 and TRBJ2-7, with D possibly matching TRBD1 (5 bases). The CDR3 sequence is 16 residues long. The germline V gene encodes CDR1 WNHNN and CDR2 SYGVQD (reference sequence). Trimming removed 7 bases at V and 0 bases at J, with 19 bases between. CDR3 bases read: TGCGCCAGCACCGAAACGGCAGGGCGACACTCCTACGAG. Its protein product is CASTETAGRHSYE. The entire CDR3 reads CASTETAGRHSYEQYF.

Of note for this clone: The read stops 3 residues short of the end of the CDR3; the missing end is completed from the germline J gene. V is TRBV20-1 and J is TRBJ1-1, with TRBD1 matching over 7 bases. This CDR3 is 14 amino acids long. V trimming: 3 bases; J trimming: 6 bases; junction bases outside the gene matches: 10. CDR1 is DFQATT and CDR2 is SNEGSKA in the germline V gene (reference sequence). Incomplete CDR3 DNA: TGCAGTGCTAGGCTCTCAGGGGGTACGTCTGAA. Translated, it gives CSARLSGGTSE. The full CDR3 reads CSARLSGGTSEAFF.

As to this clone: The DNA ends 3 residues before the CDR3 does, and the rest of the CDR3 is filled in from the germline J gene. V and J are TRBV20-1 and TRBJ1-1; 9 bases map to TRBD1. This CDR3 is 16 amino acids long. V was pared by 5 bases and J by 0 bases, with 10 bases of the junction left unmatched. The germline V gene encodes CDR1 DFQATT and CDR2 SNEGSKA (reference sequence). Incomplete CDR3 DNA: TGCAGTGCTCAAAAACCCGGGACAGGGATGAACACTGAA. Its protein product is CSAQKPGTGMNTE. The whole CDR3 reads CSAQKPGTGMNTEAFF.

About this clone itself: The observed sequence ends 3 residues before the CDR3 terminus, with the missing tail filled in from the germline J gene. The chain uses TRBV30 and TRBJ2-1; no definite D call. V was trimmed by 2 bases and J by 7 bases, leaving 6 bases between them. The CDR3 is made up of 11 amino acids. From germline, CDR1 is GTSNPN and CDR2 SVGIG (reference sequence). Incomplete CDR3 DNA: TGTGCCTGGAGTCTAAATAATGAG. Translating gives CAWSLNNE. The entire CDR3 reads CAWSLNNEQFF.

As regards this clone: The DNA ends 3 residues before the CDR3 does, and the rest of the CDR3 is filled in from the germline J gene. The V gene is TRBV20-1, the J gene TRBJ2-2, with D perhaps matching TRBD1 (6 bases). With 7 bases removed from V and 3 bases from J, the gap between germline ends came to 18 bases. The CDR3 has 15 residues. Germline assignment: CDR1 DFQATT and CDR2 SNEGSKA (reference sequence). The sequenced CDR3 bases are TGCAGTGTCCCCCTCCAGGGGTCGGACACCGGGGAG. Translation: CSVPLQGSDTGE. The full-length CDR3 reads as CSVPLQGSDTGELFF.

As to this clone: Read data end 3 residues before the CDR3 end; the end is taken from the germline J gene. The chain combines TRBV5-1 with TRBJ1-5; D is uncertain. The V end was cut by 0 bases, the J end by 3 bases, with 4 bases between. Germline V gives CDR1 SGHRS, CDR2 YFSETQ. The CDR3 length is 13 residues. The CDR3 DNA, read in part, is TGCGCCAGCAGCTTGGCCTTCAATCAGCCC. Translation: CASSLAFNQP. The complete CDR3 protein is CASSLAFNQPQHF. The entire variable domain, with the rest obtained from reference TRBV5-1 and TRBJ1-5, is as follows: KAGVTQTPRYLIKTRGQQVTLSCSPISGHRSVSWYQQTPGQGLQFLFEYFSETQRNKGNFPGRFSGRQFSNSRSEMNVSTLELGDSALYLCASSLAFNQPQHFGDGTRLSIL.

As regards this clone: The CDR3 extends 3 residues past the end of the read, so its final part is completed from the germline J gene. The gene calls are TRBV20-1 and TRBJ2-5; a possible D gene is TRBD1 (5 bases). Germline V lookup: CDR1 DFQATT, CDR2 SNEGSKA (reference sequence). This CDR3 contains 14 residues. V lost 3 bases to trimming and J lost 1 base, with 12 bases between them. This chain's CDR3 is CSARSWGPQETQYF. The DNA read from the CDR3 is TGCAGTGCTAGGTCATGGGGCCCCCAAGAGACC.

A note on this clone: The read ends 3 residues early relative to the CDR3; the germline J gene fills the gap. The chain recombines TRBV20-1 with TRBJ1-5, with 9 bases identical to TRBD1. CDR3 length equals 16 residues. Germline loops: CDR1 DFQATT, CDR2 SNEGSKA (reference sequence). The trim removed 4 bases at V and 5 bases at J, leaving 12 bases unmatched. This CDR3 is CSATPLQGAGYQPQHF. CDR3 DNA, as far as it was read: TGCAGTGCTACCCCACTACAGGGGGCGGGGTATCAGCCC.

The CDR3 region is CASSPRTGLGYTF. Incomplete CDR3 DNA: TGTGCCAGTAGTCCTAGGACAGGGTTGGGC. The chain is built from TRBV19 and TRBJ1-2; 8 positions agree with TRBD1. The read halts 3 residues ahead of the CDR3 end, with the missing end drawn from the germline J gene. CDR3 length: 13 amino acids. The germline CDR1 and CDR2 sequences are LNHDA and SQIVND (reference sequence).

A note on this clone: The read ends 3 residues shy of where the CDR3 ends; the end is completed using the germline J gene. This chain connects TRBV20-1 to TRBJ2-7; TRBD1 matches 9 bases. V was clipped by 6 bases and J by 3 bases; unmatched bases: 6. CDR1 is DFQATT and CDR2 is SNEGSKA in the germline V gene (reference sequence). The CDR3 extends over 13 amino acids. CDR3 sequence reads: CSAEGQGGYEQYF. The covered CDR3 bases are TGCAGTGCGGAGGGACAGGGAGGCTACGAG.

Worth noting for this clone: The DNA ends 3 residues before the CDR3 does, and the rest of the CDR3 is filled in from the germline J gene. The rearrangement joins TRBV2 to TRBJ2-1, with TRBD1 as a possible D gene (6 bases). This CDR3 is 16 amino acids long. Germline V gives CDR1 SNHLY, CDR2 FYNNEI. Between the trimmed V and J ends, which lost 1 base and 5 bases, there was a span of 15 bases. CDR3 sequence: CASSEVGGARDNEQFF. Incomplete CDR3 DNA: TGTGCCAGCAGTGAAGTAGGGGGAGCAAGGGACAATGAG.

Concerning this clone itself: The CDR3 is cut off 3 residues early in the read; its end comes from the germline J gene. The chain carries TRBV6-1 and TRBJ1-2; D is possibly TRBD1 (5 bases). The V gene's germline CDR1 is MNHNS and CDR2 SASEGT. The ends were cut back, 1 base at V and 4 bases at J, with 19 bases in the middle. The CDR3 totals 17 residues. The sequenced part of the CDR3 DNA is TGTGCCAGCAGTGAAGATGCTGGAGAGGGGCTGATCTATGGC. This gives the protein CASSEDAGEGLIYG. The CDR3 reads in full as CASSEDAGEGLIYGYTF.

Worth noting for this clone: The CDR3 is cut off 3 residues early in the read; its end comes from the germline J gene. The chain is built from TRBV20-1 and TRBJ2-1; TRBD2 might be the D (6 bases). Germline V gene sequence: CDR1 DFQATT, CDR2 SNEGSKA (reference sequence). Trimming removed 0 bases from V and 4 bases from J, with 13 bases in between. The CDR3 length is 15 residues. CDR3 sequence reads: CSARDNGGVYNEQFF. Incomplete CDR3 DNA: TGCAGTGCTAGAGATAACGGCGGGGTTTACAATGAG.

Concerning this clone itself: The read falls 3 residues short of the CDR3 end, and the missing part is taken from the germline J gene. The V gene is TRBV25-1, the J gene TRBJ2-1, with D unresolved. CDR3 size: 15 residues. Trimming left V 11 bases short and J 1 base short, with 18 bases between. Germline-derived CDR1 and CDR2 are MGHDK and SYGVNS. This CDR3 is CAPSEVVQSYNEQFF. The CDR3 DNA, read in part, is TGTGCCCCAAGTGAGGTGGTACAGTCCTACAATGAG.

Note on this clone: Read coverage stops 3 residues before the CDR3 terminus; the germline J gene supplies the remainder. The V call is TRBV2, the J call TRBJ2-2, with a weak D call TRBD1 (6 bases). CDR3 length equals 15 residues. Trimming cost V 8 bases and J 2 bases, with 15 bases left between them. Germline lookup yields CDR1 SNHLY and CDR2 FYNNEI. This CDR3 reads CASLGGTLNTGELFF. The covered CDR3 bases are TGTGCCAGCCTAGGGGGTACCCTAAACACCGGGGAG.

On this clone: The read finishes 3 residues shy of the CDR3 end, and the germline J gene is used to complete it. The chain carries TRBV20-1 and TRBJ1-1, with 8 bases identical to TRBD1. This CDR3 contains 14 residues. The V and J ends lost 0 bases and 1 base, in that order; junction bases with no gene match: 1. In germline, CDR1 is DFQATT, CDR2 SNEGSKA (reference sequence). The sequenced CDR3 bases are TGCAGTGCTAGAGATGGACAGGGGAACACTGAA. Amino acid sequence: CSARDGQGNTE. The CDR3 in its entirety is CSARDGQGNTEAFF.

A remark on this clone: Read data end 3 residues before the CDR3 end; the end is taken from the germline J gene. The J gene is TRBJ2-1, the V gene TRBV5-4, with 11 nucleotides matching TRBD2. This CDR3 region has 16 residues. V was clipped by 4 bases and J by 4 bases; unmatched bases: 7. Germline V lookup: CDR1 SGHNT, CDR2 YYREEE (reference sequence). The sequenced part of the CDR3 DNA is TGTGCCAGCAGCAGCACTAGCGGGGGCCTTTACAATGAG. The encoded protein is CASSSTSGGLYNE. The whole CDR3 protein is CASSSTSGGLYNEQFF.

Regarding this clone: The read halts 3 residues ahead of the CDR3 end, with the missing end drawn from the germline J gene. The J gene is TRBJ2-2, the V gene TRBV19, with D hard to call. CDR1 LNHDA and CDR2 SQIVND come from the germline V gene (reference sequence). The CDR3 runs 15 residues. The V end was cut by 4 bases, the J end by 4 bases, with 13 bases between. The sequenced part of the CDR3 DNA is TGTGCCAGTAGTACTCGATCGGGTGCCACCGGGGAG. This gives the protein CASSTRSGATGE. Given in full, the CDR3 is CASSTRSGATGELFF.

On this clone: The CDR3 end falls 3 residues outside the read, so it is completed with the germline J gene. V is TRBV13 and J is TRBJ1-4; 9 bases are a match to TRBD1. The CDR3 has 16 residues. Looked up from germline, CDR1 is PRHDT and CDR2 is FYEKMQ (reference sequence). The V segment lost 4 bases and the J segment 4 bases; nucleotides outside the gene matches: 7. The DNA read from the CDR3 is TGTGCCAGCAGCTCCACCGGGACAGGGATTAATGAAAAA. Residues: CASSSTGTGINEK. The whole CDR3 reads CASSSTGTGINEKLFF.